The rows below give T cell receptor beta chains drawn from one sample of a study of post-analysis software for immune sequencing data. TCRdb re-called the PCR reads through MiXCR, storing one row per CDR3 protein. The data hold roughly 600,000 distinct CDR3 sequences, with around 47% observed a single time. The sample comprised blood. The receptors originated from a girl aged 5 to 17 with multiple sclerosis. CDR3s include the opening cysteine and the closing phenylalanine or tryptophan. Each record gives: V gene, CDR3 protein.

TRBV29-1 CSVETWTEAFF
TRBV29-1 CSVEEGQVYTF
TRBV5-5 CASSSLHAEAFF
TRBV27 CASSLIQGAPVEKLFF
TRBV6-5 CASSYSLTGYGTEAFF
TRBV5-1 CASRVQADTGELFF
TRBV5-1 CASSPGPSEGYTF
TRBV25-1 CASSETGVTYGYTF
TRBV7-8 CASSRSGTSGDEQFF
TRBV5-1 CASSLVIGGEQFF
TRBV6-1 CASSGNSLSSCNEQFF
TRBV4-1 CASSLQGPHYGYTF
TRBV4-2 CASSQVQGGSYEQYF
TRBV10-3 CAISEASGSLGSTDTQYF
TRBV12-3/TRBV12-4 CASSRGQGASYEQYF
TRBV20-1 CSADSESSSYEQYF
TRBV6-8 CASSWMGTVEAPKNIQYF
TRBV12-3/TRBV12-4 CASTTSASSYEQYF
TRBV6-6 CASSFREGEGYEQYF
TRBV7-6 CASSLAYRGGQFF
TRBV9 CASSRTAIASNEKLFF
TRBV12-3/TRBV12-4 CASSLLVGSYGYTF
TRBV4-1 CASSQGGTTYEQYF
TRBV29-1 CSVDGGPYANYGYTF
TRBV5-1 CATSGATTDTQYF
TRBV4-1 CATQGTGYEQYF
TRBV6-5 CATRSDSPLHF
TRBV20-1 CSARALGADTGELFF
TRBV5-1 CASSFGPRTGNEQFF
TRBV4-2 CASSLGGEDEQYF
TRBV6-1 CASSEPDRGRETQYF
TRBV12-3/TRBV12-4 CASSLAGGPGETQYF
TRBV24-1 CATSDWDGQAFF
TRBV3-1 CASSQGPQGGYTF
TRBV12-3/TRBV12-4 CASSLDWMNTEAFF
TRBV7-2 CASSPRGEQTSGRWNEQFF
TRBV5-5 CASNSGRSTGELFF
TRBV5-5 CASSEGGSSYNSPLHF
TRBV9 CASSARTGLNTEAFF
TRBV20-1 CSASPGTAGGYGYTF
TRBV4-1 CASSQGSVLLNEQFF
TRBV20-1 CSAQARDGEETQYF
TRBV4-1 CASSHPPKGRGSTEAFF
TRBV5-1 CASSLAPVGTSGLCEQYF
TRBV10-3 CAIRTGLGEQYF
TRBV10-3 CAISPGTSLQWEQFF
TRBV12-3/TRBV12-4 CASSFGGTNYGYTF